The 25 T cell receptor beta chains given below trace back to one sample, sequenced in a study of T cell repertoires in cytomegalovirus infection. TCRdb re-called the reads through MiXCR, storing one row per CDR3 protein. Seen here are approximately 490,000 distinct CDR3 sequences, around 10% observed once, and the top ten hold roughly 10%. The sample consisted of PBMCs. The receptors stem from a human donor in good health (CMV status not recorded). Some clones in this sample may be carry-over from other donors' samples.

This clonotype was observed a few times. V gene TRBV20-1 combines with J gene TRBJ1-5; no clear D gene. Trimming removed 6 bases from V and 3 bases from J, with 12 bases in between. From germline, CDR1 is DFQATT and CDR2 SNEGSKA (reference sequence). The CDR3 runs 13 residues. CDR3 nucleotides: TGCAGTGCCCCCCAAGGACCCAATCAGCCCCAGCATTTT. It translates to CSAPQGPNQPQHF.

The genes are TRBV29-1 and TRBJ2-7; D is perhaps TRBD2 (5 bases). The germline V gene has CDR1 SQVTM and CDR2 ANQGSEA. With 4 bases removed from V and 0 bases from J, the gap between germline ends came to 13 bases. The CDR3 has 14 amino acids. CDR3 in DNA: TGCAGCGTTGGCGGGTACCTCGGCTCCTACGAGCAGTACTTC. Translating it yields CSVGGYLGSYEQYF.

This clonotype was seen many times. The chain has TRBV27 and TRBJ2-7; D gene unclear. V lost 5 bases to trimming and J lost 1 base, with 12 bases between them. CDR3 length: 14 amino acids. Germline CDR1 reads MNHEY; CDR2 reads SMNVEV (reference sequence). The CDR3 here is CASSDRAPSYEQYF. For the CDR3, the DNA is TGTGCCAGCAGTGACCGGGCCCCATCCTACGAGCAGTACTTC.

The table lists this clonotype with many counts. V usage is TRBV27 and J usage is TRBJ2-3, with D possibly matching TRBD2 (7 bases). Germline CDR1 and CDR2: MNHEY and SMNVEV (reference sequence). The CDR3 length is 12 residues. Trimming pared 9 bases from V and 9 bases from J, leaving 16 bases between. The CDR3: CASYLRGGTQYF. CDR3 in DNA: TGTGCCAGTTATCTTCGCGGGGGCACGCAGTATTTT.

This clonotype was seen ten or more times. V gene TRBV28 combines with J gene TRBJ2-5, with 7 bases lining up with TRBD2. The CDR3 is 14 residues long. V shed 8 bases and J 5 bases; nucleotides not matched to a gene: 11. The germline CDR1 and CDR2 sequences are MDHEN and SYDVKM. The DNA of the CDR3 is TGTGCCAGCGGGTCACGCGGGAGTTTCGAGACCCAGTACTTC. Translating it yields CASGSRGSFETQYF.

On this clonotype: A much larger clone lies a single base off, so this may be a read error. The gene calls are TRBV28 and TRBJ1-1; tentative D call: TRBD1 (5 bases). This CDR3 region has 15 residues. Germline CDR1 reads MDHEN; CDR2 reads SYDVKM. V was clipped by 5 bases and J by 1 base, with 14 bases between them. The CDR3 reads CASSISETENTEAFF. DNA for the CDR3: TGTGCCAGCAGTATCTCCGAGACAGAGAACACTGAAGCTTTCTTT.

The CDR3 DNA reads as TGCGCCAGCTCGGCCCCGACAGCTAAGAACACTGAAGCTTTCTTT. Translated: CASSAPTAKNTEAFF. The genes are TRBV5-1 and TRBJ1-1, with a weak D call TRBD1 (5 bases). V was cut by 7 bases and J by 1 base, with 17 bases left in between. This CDR3 has 15 amino acids. Germline V gives CDR1 SGHRS, CDR2 YFSETQ.

On this clonotype itself: One base away lies a much larger clone, so this may be a sequencing read error. The V gene is TRBV5-6, the J gene TRBJ1-2; 10 nucleotides align to TRBD1. CDR3 length: 14 amino acids. The germline gives CDR1 SGHDT, CDR2 YYEEEE. Germline trimming cut 3 bases from V and 1 base from J; bases unmatched to any gene: 0. CDR3 loop: CASSWDRGNYGYTF. As DNA, the CDR3 is TGTGCCAGCAGCTGGGACAGGGGTAACTATGGCTACACCTTC. The variable domain in full, completed from reference TRBV5-6 and TRBJ1-2, reads DAGVTQSPTHLIKTRGQQVTLRCSPKSGHDTVSWYQQALGQGPQFIFQYYEEEERQRGNFPDRFSGHQFPNYSSELNVNALLLGDSALYLCASSWDRGNYGYTFGSGTRLTVV.

This clonotype was observed many times. The rearrangement uses TRBV20-1 and TRBJ1-1; no clear D. The CDR3 has 15 residues. With 0 bases removed from V and 4 bases from J, the gap between germline ends came to 15 bases. Germline CDR1 DFQATT, CDR2 SNEGSKA (reference sequence). The CDR3 sequence: CSARDVVGYGTEAFF. DNA of the CDR3: TGCAGTGCTAGAGATGTGGTAGGGTACGGCACTGAAGCTTTCTTT.

The table lists this clonotype with many counts. This chain uses TRBV5-4 with TRBJ2-3; no definite D call. V was pared by 1 base and J by 1 base, with 13 bases between. Germline values: CDR1 SGHNT, CDR2 YYREEE (reference sequence). The CDR3 is 16 amino acids. The CDR3 DNA sequence: TGTGCCAGCAGCTTGCCCTCGGCGGTGGGCACAGATACGCAGTATTTT. This codes for CASSLPSAVGTDTQYF.

This clonotype has a handful of counts. The rearrangement links TRBV20-1 to TRBJ2-5, with TRBD2 identical over 8 bases. The junction had 14 bases not matched to a gene; V was cut back by 3 bases and J by 2 bases. The CDR3 length is 17 residues. Germline V gives CDR1 DFQATT, CDR2 SNEGSKA (reference sequence). The CDR3 reads CSARYPWRGAPQETQYF. DNA of the CDR3: TGCAGTGCTAGGTACCCCTGGCGGGGGGCACCACAAGAGACCCAGTACTTC.

This clonotype was counted many times. V gene TRBV28 combines with J gene TRBJ2-7; 9 bases map to TRBD1. V shed 7 bases, J shed 3 bases, and the junction held 10 bases outside the gene matches. The V gene's germline CDR1 is MDHEN and CDR2 SYDVKM. The CDR3 covers 15 residues. The chain's CDR3 is CASTTPTTGGYEQYF. CDR3 bases: TGTGCCAGCACCACTCCGACGACAGGGGGCTACGAGCAGTACTTC.

This clonotype was seen only a few times. The chain carries TRBV9 and TRBJ2-7; a possible D gene is TRBD1 (6 bases). The CDR3 totals 16 residues. Germline-derived CDR1 and CDR2 are SGDLS and YYNGEE. Trimming left V 0 bases short and J 6 bases short, with 19 bases between. Here the CDR3 DNA reads TGTGCCAGCAGCGTAGCCTCCCAGGGGCGCTTAAGCGAGCAGTACTTC. Translating gives CASSVASQGRLSEQYF.

This clonotype was detected only a few times. The rearrangement links TRBV7-9 to TRBJ1-1; tentatively, D is TRBD1 (6 bases). Germline loops: CDR1 SEHNR, CDR2 FQNEAQ (reference sequence). V was clipped by 5 bases and J by 1 base, with 14 bases between them. The CDR3 totals 15 residues. This CDR3 is CASSPWEGENTEAFF. CDR3 DNA sequence: TGTGCCAGCAGCCCCTGGGAGGGGGAGAACACTGAAGCTTTCTTT.

This clonotype has a count of ten or more. V and J are TRBV7-7 and TRBJ2-5; D is perhaps TRBD2 (6 bases). The CDR3 sequence is 14 residues long. The germline V gene has CDR1 SSHAT and CDR2 FNYEAQ (reference sequence). Trimming pared 5 bases from V and 4 bases from J, leaving 14 bases between. The CDR3 nucleotides are TGTGCCAGCAGCCCTTCAATGGGGGGAGAGACCCAGTACTTC. Translating gives CASSPSMGGETQYF.

The table lists this clonotype with many counts. The chain carries TRBV5-1 and TRBJ1-4; 7 bases fit TRBD1. Germline CDR1 and CDR2: SGHRS and YFSETQ. J gave up 0 bases and V 0 bases, and 5 bases lay outside the gene matches. The CDR3 sequence is 17 residues long. The CDR3, as DNA: TGCGCCAGCAGCTTGGAGAGGGGACAGTCAACTAATGAAAAACTGTTTTTT. Its translation is CASSLERGQSTNEKLFF.

This clonotype was recorded at least ten times. The chain is built from TRBV7-9 and TRBJ1-4, with D possibly being TRBD1 (5 bases). This CDR3 has 13 amino acids. Trimming shortened V by 4 bases and J by 6 bases, and 9 bases separated the two germline ends. The V gene's germline CDR1 is SEHNR and CDR2 FQNEAQ (reference sequence). The CDR3 reads CASSWQGDEKLFF. The DNA of the CDR3 is TGTGCCAGCAGCTGGCAAGGGGATGAAAAACTGTTTTTT.

This clonotype has ten or more counts. This CDR3 is CASSPLAGEEQYF. In nucleotides, the CDR3 is TGTGCCAGCAGCCCTTTAGCGGGAGAGGAGCAGTACTTC. V is TRBV7-6 and J is TRBJ2-7; 9 bases align to TRBD2. This CDR3 has 13 residues. The V and J ends lost 5 bases and 7 bases, in that order; junction bases with no gene match: 6. Germline V gives CDR1 SGHVS, CDR2 FNYEAQ.

This clonotype has ten or more counts. The chain uses TRBV7-8 and TRBJ1-5; the match to TRBD1 covers 8 bases. V gave up 3 bases and J gave up 8 bases; unmatched junction bases: 6. The CDR3 contains 14 residues. Germline loops: CDR1 SGHVS, CDR2 FQNEAQ. CDR3 coding DNA: TGTGCCAGCAGCTTGCAGACAGGGGAGGAGCCCCAGCATTTT. As protein: CASSLQTGEEPQHF.

V is TRBV12-3 or TRBV12-4 and J is TRBJ2-1; 8 bases align to TRBD2. J lost 5 bases, V lost 5 bases, and 8 bases had no gene match. CDR3 size: 15 residues. This CDR3 reads CASSLLAGLNNEQFF. The CDR3, as DNA: TGTGCCAGCAGTCTTTTAGCGGGACTTAACAATGAGCAGTTCTTC.

About this clonotype: A much larger clone is a single base away; this may be a read error. For the CDR3, the DNA is TGTGCCAGCAGCTTAGAACCAAACTACAATGAGCAGTTCTTC. This gives the protein CASSLEPNYNEQFF. The J gene is TRBJ2-1, the V gene TRBV7-4; D remains ambiguous. The CDR3 is 14 residues long. Germline CDR1 SGHVT, CDR2 SQSDAQ. Trimming cost V 1 base and J 3 bases, with 7 bases left between them.

The table lists this clonotype with many counts. The chain carries TRBV19 and TRBJ2-5, with 11 bases lining up with TRBD2. V lost 3 bases and J lost 7; bases outside the gene matches: 16. The germline gives CDR1 LNHDA, CDR2 SQIVND (reference sequence). CDR3 size: 18 residues. CDR3 sequence: CASSMTTASGGRRGTQYF. The DNA of the CDR3 is TGTGCCAGTAGTATGACGACCGCTAGCGGGGGGAGAAGAGGGACCCAGTACTTC.

This clonotype was detected many times. The chain recombines TRBV28 with TRBJ2-5, with D tentatively TRBD2 (6 bases). The CDR3 consists of 13 residues. V gave up 3 bases and J gave up 4 bases, with 9 bases separating them. Looked up from germline, CDR1 is MDHEN and CDR2 is SYDVKM. CDR3 DNA: TGTGCCAGCAGTTTCCTCGGGGGAGAGACCCAGTACTTC. Protein: CASSFLGGETQYF.

This clonotype was seen at least ten times. J is TRBJ2-3 and V is TRBV4-2; the match to TRBD2 covers 14 bases. Unmatched junction bases numbered 2, after V lost 1 base and J lost 5 bases. The CDR3 has 16 residues. From germline, CDR1 is LGHNA and CDR2 YNFKEQ. The CDR3 nucleotides are TGTGCCAGCAGCCAAGCTGGGACTAGCGGGAGAGATACGCAGTATTTT. Protein: CASSQAGTSGRDTQYF.

The chain is built from TRBV28 and TRBJ2-1; unclear D gene. The CDR3 is made up of 12 amino acids. V dropped 10 bases and J dropped 9 bases, with 16 bases sitting between them. Germline loops: CDR1 MDHEN, CDR2 SYDVKM. CDR3 sequence reads: CATGGGRAEQFF. Here the CDR3 DNA reads TGTGCCACCGGTGGCGGCCGTGCTGAGCAGTTCTTC.